Reported below is one T cell receptor beta chain. The antigen remains unidentified. Mismatch with germline at one junction end may stem from a read error. The TCR beta profiling, which covered VDJ combination and CDR3 sequence, was carried out using genomic DNA as the template. Using its own MiXCR run on the reads, TCRdb lists one record per CDR3 protein. The sample comprises 300,000 or so distinct CDR3 sequences, 45% to 65% of which are singletons, and 7% to 9% rests with the top ten. CDR1 is SGHAT and CDR2 is FQNNGV in the germline V gene. There are 17 residues in the CDR3. The source of the sample is a study of CD8+CD57+ T cells in acquired aplastic anemia. Study conclusions and caveats: Fewer than 30 CD8+ CDR3 sequences were shared between patients and controls.

The origin of this receptor is a human donor with severe aplastic anemia or a healthy control (not recorded which). The chain employs TRBV11-2 and TRBJ2-5; TRBD2 matches 11 bases. The specimen sequenced was sorted CD4+, CD8+, or CD8+CD57+ T cells (not recorded which) from PBMCs. The CDR3 DNA sequence: TGCGCCAGCAGCCAAGATGAACTAGCGGGGGAAGGAGAGACCCAGTACTTC. This sequence encodes CASSQDELAGEGETQYF. The variable domain in full, with the rest retrieved from reference TRBV11-2 and TRBJ2-5, is EAGVAQSPRYKIIEKRQSVAFWCNPISGHATLYWYQQILGQGPKLLIQFQNNGVVDDSQLPKDRFSAERLKGVDSTLKIQPAKLEDSAVYLCASSQDELAGEGETQYFGPGTRLLVL.